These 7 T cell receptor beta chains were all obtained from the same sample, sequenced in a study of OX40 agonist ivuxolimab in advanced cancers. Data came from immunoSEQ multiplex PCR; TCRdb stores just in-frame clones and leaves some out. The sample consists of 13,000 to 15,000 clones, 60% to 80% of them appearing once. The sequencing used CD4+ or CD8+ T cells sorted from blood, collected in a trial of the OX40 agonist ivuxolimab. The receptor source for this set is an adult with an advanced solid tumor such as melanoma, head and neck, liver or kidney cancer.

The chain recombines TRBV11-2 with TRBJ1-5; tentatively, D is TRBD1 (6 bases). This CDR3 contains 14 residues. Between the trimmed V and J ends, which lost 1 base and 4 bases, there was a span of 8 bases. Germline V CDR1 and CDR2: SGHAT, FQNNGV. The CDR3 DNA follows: TGTGCCAGCAGCTTAGGGCAGGGGAATCAGCCCCAGCATTTT. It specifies CASSLGQGNQPQHF.

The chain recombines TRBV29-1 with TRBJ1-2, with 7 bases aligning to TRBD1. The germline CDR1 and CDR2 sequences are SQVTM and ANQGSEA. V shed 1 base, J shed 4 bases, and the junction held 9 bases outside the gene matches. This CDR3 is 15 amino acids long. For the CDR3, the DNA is TGCAGCGTTGAAGCCTCGACAGGGCAGGGCTATGGCTACACCTTC. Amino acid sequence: CSVEASTGQGYGYTF.

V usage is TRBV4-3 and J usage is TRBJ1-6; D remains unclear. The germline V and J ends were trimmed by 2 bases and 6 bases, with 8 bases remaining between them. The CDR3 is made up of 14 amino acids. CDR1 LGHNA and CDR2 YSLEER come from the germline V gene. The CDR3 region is CASSQIAGNSPLHF. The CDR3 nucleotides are TGCGCCAGCAGCCAAATTGCGGGTAATTCACCCCTCCACTTT.

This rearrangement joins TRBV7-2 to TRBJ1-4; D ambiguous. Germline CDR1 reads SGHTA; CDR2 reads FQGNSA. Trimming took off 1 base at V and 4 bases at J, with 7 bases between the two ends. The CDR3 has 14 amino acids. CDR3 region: CASSLEGFNEKLFF. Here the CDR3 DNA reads TGTGCCAGCAGCTTAGAAGGGTTTAATGAAAAACTGTTTTTT.

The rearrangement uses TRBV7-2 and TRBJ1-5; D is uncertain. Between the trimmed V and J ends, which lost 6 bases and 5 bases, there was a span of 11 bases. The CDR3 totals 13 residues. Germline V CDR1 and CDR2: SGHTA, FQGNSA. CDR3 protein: CASRAITDQPQHF. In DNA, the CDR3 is TGTGCCAGCAGGGCCATTACAGATCAGCCCCAGCATTTT.

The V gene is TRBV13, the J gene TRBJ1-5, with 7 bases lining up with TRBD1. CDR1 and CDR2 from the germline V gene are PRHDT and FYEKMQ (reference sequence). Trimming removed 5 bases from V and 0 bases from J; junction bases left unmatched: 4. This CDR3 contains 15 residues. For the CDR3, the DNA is TGTGCCAGCAGCGTCAGGGGGTATAGCAATCAGCCCCAGCATTTT. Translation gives CASSVRGYSNQPQHF.

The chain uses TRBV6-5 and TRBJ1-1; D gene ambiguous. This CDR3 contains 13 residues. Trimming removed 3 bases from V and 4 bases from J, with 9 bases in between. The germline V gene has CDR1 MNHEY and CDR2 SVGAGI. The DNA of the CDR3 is TGTGCCAGCAGTTATTTTCCTCCCACTGAAGCTTTCTTT. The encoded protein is CASSYFPPTEAFF.